A selection of T cell receptor beta chains follows, all from one sample in a study of stem cell transplantation in POMP-related autoinflammatory disease. Clones were sequenced by immunoSEQ multiplex PCR, and TCRdb holds only the in-frame ones, with some missing. The sample yields roughly 70,000 clones, approximately 91% seen once. The sample consisted of CD4+ T cells from PBMCs, taken after stem cell transplantation. The receptors were sampled from a human patient with POMP-related autoinflammation and immune dysregulation (PRAID). The graft donor may have contributed some T cells. Each CDR3 is given with its conserved first and last residue. The D gene is left open where the match is weak. Expanded clones are given a class, and other clones once, few, many or no size at all.

D	size	J	V	DNA	CDR3
.	once	TRBJ1-2	TRBV5-1	TGCGCCAGCAGCCCGATATCTAGTAACTATGGCTACACCTTC	CASSPISSNYGYTF
.	.	TRBJ2-5	TRBV14	TGTGCCAGCGTCGGAGGTACGGACATATACCAAGAGACCCAGTACTTC	CASVGGTDIYQETQYF
.	.	TRBJ2-7	TRBV28	TGTGCCAGCAGTTGGGGGACCGCCTACGAGCAGTACTTC	CASSWGTAYEQYF
TRBD1	.	TRBJ2-6	TRBV28	TGTGCCAGCAGGGGACAGGGGGCGAGCTCTGGGGCCAACGTCCTGACTTTC	CASRGQGASSGANVLTF
.	.	TRBJ2-7	TRBV27	TGTGCCAGCAGACCGCCTGAACGGAACTACGAGCAGTACTTC	CASRPPERNYEQYF
.	.	TRBJ2-5	TRBV9	TGTGCCAGCAGCTCTGGGGGGACCCAGTACTTC	CASSSGGTQYF
TRBD1	.	TRBJ1-2	TRBV18	TGTGCCAGCTCATCGACAGGGAGGGGCTATGGCTACACCTTC	CASSSTGRGYGYTF
.	.	TRBJ1-1	TRBV5-6	TGTGCCAGCACCCCGATTGGGGGGGCTGGTGACACTGAAGCTTTCTTT	CASTPIGGAGDTEAFF
.	.	TRBJ2-7	TRBV15	TGTGCCACCAGCAACCTCCCTGGACAGTCCTACGAGCAGTACTTC	CATSNLPGQSYEQYF
.	.	TRBJ1-5	TRBV3-1/TRBV3-2	TGTGCCAGCAGCCAAGGTGGGGGCAGGTGGCAGCCCCAGCATTTT	CASSQGGGRWQPQHF
.	.	TRBJ1-3	TRBV28	TGTGCCAGCAGTTTATCCTGGATCTCTGGAAACACCATATATTTT	CASSLSWISGNTIYF
.	.	TRBJ2-3	TRBV30	TGTGCCTGGAGTCCTCACCCATGGACAAGAGGCTCCTACACAGATACGCAGTATTTT	CAWSPHPWTRGSYTDTQYF
.	.	TRBJ2-7	TRBV14	TGTGCCAGCAGCCAAGACCGCAGGGGCTACGAGCAGTACTTC	CASSQDRRGYEQYF
.	.	TRBJ1-1	TRBV18	TGTGCCAGCTCATCCTCAGGTTTCACTGAAGCTTTCTTT	CASSSSGFTEAFF
.	few	TRBJ1-2	TRBV6-5	TGTGCCAGCAGTTTCTCAGGAGTCTACACCTTC	CASSFSGVYTF
.	few	TRBJ2-3	TRBV10-1	TGCGCCAGCAGTCCCGGTGTACGGGATACGCAGTATTTT	CASSPGVRDTQYF
TRBD1	.	TRBJ2-2	TRBV7-9	TGTGCCAGCAGCCGGACAGGGCACACCGGGGAGCTGTTTTTT	CASSRTGHTGELFF
.	.	TRBJ2-3	TRBV6-5	TGTGCCAGCAGTTACGGGGCTAGCGGCACAGATACGCAGTATTTT	CASSYGASGTDTQYF
.	.	TRBJ1-5	TRBV7-2	TGTGCCAGCAGCCGGGCTTTCAATCAGCCCCAGCATTTT	CASSRAFNQPQHF
TRBD1	.	TRBJ2-5	TRBV20-1	TGCAGTGCCAAGACAGGGAAGACCCAGTACTTC	CSAKTGKTQYF
TRBD1	.	TRBJ2-5	TRBV3-1/TRBV3-2	TGTGCCAGCAGCCAACTGGGACAGGGGGGACAAGAGACCCAGTACTTC	CASSQLGQGGQETQYF
.	.	TRBJ2-5	TRBV4-2	TGTGCCAGCAGCCAAGATCCGAGGGGGGCCTATCAAGAGACCCAGTACTTC	CASSQDPRGAYQETQYF
TRBD2	.	TRBJ2-2	TRBV4-2	TGTGCCAGCAGCCAAGACCGGGCGGGGGGGCCCACCGGGGAGCTGTTTTTT	CASSQDRAGGPTGELFF
.	.	TRBJ2-5	TRBV5-6	TGTGCCAGCAGCTCGGGCGTCGGAGAGACCCAGTACTTC	CASSSGVGETQYF
.	.	TRBJ1-2	TRBV28	TGTGCCAGCAGTTTAAACCTGGGTGTTGGCTACACCTTC	CASSLNLGVGYTF
.	.	TRBJ2-7	TRBV15	TGTGCCACCAGCAGAGATATGGCCTACGAGCAGTACTTC	CATSRDMAYEQYF
TRBD2	.	TRBJ2-7	TRBV5-4	TGTGCCAGCAGCCTTAGGACTAGCGGGAGCCACGAGCAGTACTTC	CASSLRTSGSHEQYF
.	.	TRBJ2-2	TRBV2	TGTGCCAGCAGGGAATTCAAGGGGAACACCGGGGAGCTGTTTTTT	CASREFKGNTGELFF
.	.	TRBJ2-6	TRBV9	TGTGCCAGCAGCTGGGACATCTCTGGGGCCAACGTCCTGACTTTC	CASSWDISGANVLTF
TRBD2	.	TRBJ2-7	TRBV10-2	TGCGCCAGCAGGACCCCCCGGGAGGTTATTGAGTACTTC	CASRTPREVIEYF
.	.	TRBJ1-2	TRBV29-1	TGCAGCGTGATGGACATGGCCTATGGCTACACCTTC	CSVMDMAYGYTF
.	.	TRBJ1-1	TRBV5-1	TGCGCCAGCAGCTTTACGGGGGATACTGAAGCTTTCTTT	CASSFTGDTEAFF
.	once	TRBJ1-3	TRBV18	TGTGCCAGCTCACCTCTGGGACGGTCTCTGGAAGGCACCATATATTTT	CASSPLGRSLEGTIYF
.	.	TRBJ2-2	TRBV18	TGTGCCAGCTCACCTGTCACAATCACCGGGGAGCTGTTTTTT	CASSPVTITGELFF
TRBD1	few	TRBJ2-2	TRBV7-2	TGTGCCAGCAAAGGGGGCCCGAACACCGGGGAGCTGTTTTTT	CASKGGPNTGELFF
TRBD1	.	TRBJ2-5	TRBV3-1/TRBV3-2	TGTGCCAGCAGAAGGACAGGGGGCTTGGGGATTCTGAGAAGAGAGACCCAGTACTTC	CASRRTGGLGILRRETQYF
TRBD2	.	TRBJ2-2	TRBV7-3	TGTGCCAGCAGCTATAGCGGGAGCGCCGGGGAGCTGTTTTTT	CASSYSGSAGELFF
TRBD2	.	TRBJ2-1	TRBV7-9	TGTGCCAGCAGCTCCCCCCAAGCGGGGGTCTACAATGAGCAGTTCTTC	CASSSPQAGVYNEQFF
.	.	TRBJ1-5	TRBV7-2	TGTGCCAGCAGCTTAATGGTCTCCGGGGGCAATCAGCCCCAGCATTTT	CASSLMVSGGNQPQHF
.	.	TRBJ1-3	TRBV3-1/TRBV3-2	TGTGCCAGCACCCGGACAACTTCTGGAAACACCATATATTTT	CASTRTTSGNTIYF
.	once	TRBJ2-5	TRBV5-6	TGTGCCAGCAGCTCCCGGTGGGTGGAGACCCAGTACTTC	CASSSRWVETQYF
.	.	TRBJ1-2	TRBV3-1/TRBV3-2	TGTGCCAGCAGCCAAGGGGTCTATGGCTACACCTTC	CASSQGVYGYTF
.	.	TRBJ1-2	TRBV3-1/TRBV3-2	TGTGCCAGCAGCAAAGATCGTCAGGGGAGGAACTATGGCTACACCTTC	CASSKDRQGRNYGYTF
.	.	TRBJ1-1	TRBV5-1	TGCGCCAGCAGCTCAGGAGGAAGTTTCGGCACTGAAGCTTTCTTT	CASSSGGSFGTEAFF
TRBD1	.	TRBJ1-1	TRBV7-9	TGTGCCAGCAGCTTAGGGTCAGGGACAGGGAACACTGAAGCTTTCTTT	CASSLGSGTGNTEAFF
.	.	TRBJ1-2	TRBV21-1	TGTGCCACCAGTAAACAGGGGGCGGATGGCTACACCTTC	CATSKQGADGYTF
.	.	TRBJ2-4	TRBV2	TGTGCCAGCAGCTATAACGAGGGAACCAAAAACATTCAGTACTTC	CASSYNEGTKNIQYF
.	.	TRBJ1-6	TRBV6-2/TRBV6-3	TGTGCCAGCAGTTATAATGACAGAGGGGGAAGCCCCCTCCACTTT	CASSYNDRGGSPLHF
TRBD2	.	TRBJ2-2	TRBV6-1	TGTGCCAGCAGTGTGGGACTAGCCTTGAACACCGGGGAGCTGTTTTTT	CASSVGLALNTGELFF
.	.	TRBJ1-5	TRBV4-1	TGCGCCAGCAGCCAAGATGCTGGGGGGGGGCAGCCCCAGCATTTT	CASSQDAGGGQPQHF
TRBD1	.	TRBJ2-4	TRBV10-2	TGCGCCAGCAGTAAGACAGGGTTGTTAGGCATTCAGTACTTC	CASSKTGLLGIQYF
.	once	TRBJ2-3	TRBV3-1/TRBV3-2	TGTGCCAGCAGCCAATACCCGACAGATACGCAGTATTTT	CASSQYPTDTQYF
.	.	TRBJ1-4	TRBV5-1	TGCGCCAGCAGCTTCGGGTGGGCCTCTGAAAAACTGTTTTTT	CASSFGWASEKLFF
.	.	TRBJ2-1	TRBV5-5	TGTGCCAGCAGTCCCCATCTTGAAAGCTCCTACAATGAGCAGTTCTTC	CASSPHLESSYNEQFF
.	.	TRBJ2-7	TRBV4-1	TGCGCCAGCAGCCATCCCCCCGGGAAGGCCTACGAGCAGTACTTC	CASSHPPGKAYEQYF
.	.	TRBJ2-5	TRBV10-3	TGTGCCATCAGTGTGACAGTACAAGAGACCCAGTACTTC	CAISVTVQETQYF
.	.	TRBJ1-6	TRBV6-5	TGTGCCAGCAGCCTGGCAGCGTATAATTCACCCCTCCACTTT	CASSLAAYNSPLHF
.	.	TRBJ1-1	TRBV5-1	TGCGCCAGCAGCTTGGAGCGGCCAGGGAGTGACACTGAAGCTTTCTTT	CASSLERPGSDTEAFF
.	.	TRBJ1-1	TRBV21-1	TGTGCCAGCAGCAAAACCCAGGGGAACACTGAAGCTTTCTTT	CASSKTQGNTEAFF
.	.	TRBJ2-1	TRBV15	TGTGCCGCCGGCAGGGAGGTTGAGCAGTTCTTC	CAAGREVEQFF